This TCR beta chain was found in a study of blood T cell repertoires in COVID-19. Study at large: T cells, B-cell-depleted T cells, or PBMCs provided the cDNA or gDNA that served as material.

The method was immunoSEQ multiplex PCR; TCRdb's version includes in-frame clones alone and lacks a portion of them. Of 130,000 to 150,000 clones in the sample, around nine tenths were seen once. This sequence was found in a human donor in a cohort sampled during active COVID-19. The sequenced material came from peripheral blood.

DNA for the CDR3: TGTGCCAGCAGCCGACAGGACAATCAGCCCCAGCATTTT. This encodes CASSRQDNQPQHF. The chain employs TRBV6-5 and TRBJ1-5; maybe TRBD1 (6 bases). Germline V gives CDR1 MNHEY, CDR2 SVGAGI. The CDR3 is 13 amino acids. Trimming cost V 6 bases and J 3 bases, with 9 bases left between them.